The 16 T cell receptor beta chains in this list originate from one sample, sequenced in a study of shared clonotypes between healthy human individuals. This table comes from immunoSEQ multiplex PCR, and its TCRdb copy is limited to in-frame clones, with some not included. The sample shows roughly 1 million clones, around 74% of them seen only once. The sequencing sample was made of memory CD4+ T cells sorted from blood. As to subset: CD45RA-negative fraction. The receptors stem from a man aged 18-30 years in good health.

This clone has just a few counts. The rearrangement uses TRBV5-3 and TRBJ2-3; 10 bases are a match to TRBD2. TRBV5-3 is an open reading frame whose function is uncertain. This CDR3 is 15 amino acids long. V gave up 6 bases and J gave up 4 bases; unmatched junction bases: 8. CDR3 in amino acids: CARTDPSGSPDTQYF. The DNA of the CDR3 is TGTGCCAGAACCGACCCTAGCGGGAGTCCAGATACGCAGTATTTT.

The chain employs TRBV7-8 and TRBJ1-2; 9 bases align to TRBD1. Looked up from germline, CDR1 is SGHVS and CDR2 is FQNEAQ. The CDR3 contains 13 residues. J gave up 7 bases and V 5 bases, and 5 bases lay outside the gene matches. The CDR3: CASSTDRGSGYTF. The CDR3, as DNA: TGTGCCAGCAGCACGGACAGGGGAAGTGGCTACACCTTC.

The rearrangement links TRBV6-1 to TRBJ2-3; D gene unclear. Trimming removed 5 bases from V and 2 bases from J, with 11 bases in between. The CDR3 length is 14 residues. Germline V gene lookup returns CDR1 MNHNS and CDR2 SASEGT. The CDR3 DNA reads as TGTGCCAGCAGTCAACTTACCCTCACAGATACGCAGTATTTT. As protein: CASSQLTLTDTQYF.

The CDR3 region is CSVEETRPQGAYGYTF. CDR3 nucleotide sequence: TGCAGCGTTGAAGAGACTCGCCCGCAGGGGGCTTATGGCTACACCTTC. The genes are TRBV29-1 and TRBJ1-2; 8 bases fit TRBD1. CDR3 length equals 16 residues. The germline V gene has CDR1 SQVTM and CDR2 ANQGSEA. The V gene end was trimmed by 0 bases and the J gene end by 5 bases; junction bases not matched to a gene: 11. The full variable domain, in which reference TRBV29-1 and TRBJ1-2 provide the parts outside the CDR3, is SAVISQKPSRDICQRGTSLTIQCQVDSQVTMMFWYRQQPGQSLTLIATANQGSEATYESGFVIDKFPISRPNLTFSTLTVSNMSPEDSSIYLCSVEETRPQGAYGYTFGSGTRLTVV.

CDR3 region: CASSPPSRSGYTF. CDR3 nucleotide sequence: TGTGCCAGCTCACCACCATCCCGATCTGGCTACACCTTC. The chain combines TRBV18 with TRBJ1-2; D gene unclear. The CDR3 covers 13 residues. V was clipped by 0 bases and J by 7 bases, with 9 bases between them. Germline assignment: CDR1 KGHSH and CDR2 LQKENI.

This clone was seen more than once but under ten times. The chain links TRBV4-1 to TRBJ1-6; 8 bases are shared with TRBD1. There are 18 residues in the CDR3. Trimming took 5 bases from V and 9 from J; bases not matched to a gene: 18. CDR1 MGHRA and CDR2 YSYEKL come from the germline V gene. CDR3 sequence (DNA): TGCGCCAGCAGCACCCCGGGACAGGAAGGGGGAAGGGGTTCACCCCTCCACTTT. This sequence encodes CASSTPGQEGGRGSPLHF.

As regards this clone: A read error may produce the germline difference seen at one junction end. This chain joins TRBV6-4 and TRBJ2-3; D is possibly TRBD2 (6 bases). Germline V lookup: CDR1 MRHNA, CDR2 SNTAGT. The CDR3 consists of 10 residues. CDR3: CARFPGTVPF. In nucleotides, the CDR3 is TGTGCCAGGTTCCCCGGGACTGTCCCTTTT.

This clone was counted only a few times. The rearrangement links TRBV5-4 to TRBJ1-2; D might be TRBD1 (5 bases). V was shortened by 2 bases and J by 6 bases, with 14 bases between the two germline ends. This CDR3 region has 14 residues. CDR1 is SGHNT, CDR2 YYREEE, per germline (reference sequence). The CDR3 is CASSFETDSDGYTF. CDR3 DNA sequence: TGTGCCAGCAGCTTCGAAACCGACAGCGATGGCTACACCTTC. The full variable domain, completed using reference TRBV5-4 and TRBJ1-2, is ETGVTQSPTHLIKTRGQQVTLRCSSQSGHNTVSWYQQALGQGPQFIFQYYREEENGRGNFPPRFSGLQFPNYSSELNVNALELDDSALYLCASSFETDSDGYTFGSGTRLTVV.

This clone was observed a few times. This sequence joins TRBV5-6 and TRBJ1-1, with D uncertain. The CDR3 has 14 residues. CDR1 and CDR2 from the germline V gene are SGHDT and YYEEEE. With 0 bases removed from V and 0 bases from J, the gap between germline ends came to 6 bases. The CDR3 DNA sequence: TGTGCCAGCAGCTTGGACAGAATGAACACTGAAGCTTTCTTT. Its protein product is CASSLDRMNTEAFF. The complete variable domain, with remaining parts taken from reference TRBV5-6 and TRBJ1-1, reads DAGVTQSPTHLIKTRGQQVTLRCSPKSGHDTVSWYQQALGQGPQFIFQYYEEEERQRGNFPDRFSGHQFPNYSSELNVNALLLGDSALYLCASSLDRMNTEAFFGQGTRLTVV.

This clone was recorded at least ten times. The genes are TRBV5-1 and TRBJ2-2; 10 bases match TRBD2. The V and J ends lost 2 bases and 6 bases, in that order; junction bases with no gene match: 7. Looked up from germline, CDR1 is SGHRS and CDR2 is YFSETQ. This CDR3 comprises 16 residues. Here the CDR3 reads CASSFPSGGAPGELFF. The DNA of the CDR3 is TGCGCCAGCAGCTTCCCCAGCGGGGGGGCACCCGGGGAGCTGTTTTTT. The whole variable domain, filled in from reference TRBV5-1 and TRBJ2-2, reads KAGVTQTPRYLIKTRGQQVTLSCSPISGHRSVSWYQQTPGQGLQFLFEYFSETQRNKGNFPGRFSGRQFSNSRSEMNVSTLELGDSALYLCASSFPSGGAPGELFFGEGSRLTVL.

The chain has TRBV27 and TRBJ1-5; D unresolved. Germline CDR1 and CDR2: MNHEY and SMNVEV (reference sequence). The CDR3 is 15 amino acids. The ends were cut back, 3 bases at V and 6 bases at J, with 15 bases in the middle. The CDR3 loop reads CASSLTRLGRQPQHF. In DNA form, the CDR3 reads TGTGCCAGCAGTTTGACCCGGCTAGGTCGTCAGCCCCAGCATTTT.

The CDR3 region is CASSDRLAERYEQYF. For the CDR3, the DNA is TGTGCCAGCAGTGATCGACTAGCGGAGCGGTACGAGCAGTACTTC. The chain is built from TRBV2 and TRBJ2-7, with 9 bases identical to TRBD2. This CDR3 is built from 15 residues. The germline V gene has CDR1 SNHLY and CDR2 FYNNEI. The junction had 7 bases not matched to a gene; V was cut back by 3 bases and J by 4 bases. Using reference TRBV2 and TRBJ2-7 for the parts outside the CDR3, the full variable domain is EPEVTQTPSHQVTQMGQEVILRCVPISNHLYFYWYRQILGQKVEFLVSFYNNEISEKSEIFDDQFSVERPDGSNFTLKIRSTKLEDSAMYFCASSDRLAERYEQYFGPGTRLTVT.

DNA for the CDR3: TGCGCCAGCAGCTTGGGTCTAGCAGACCGCACAGATACGCAGTATTTT. It is translated as CASSLGLADRTDTQYF. J is TRBJ2-3 and V is TRBV5-1; D may be TRBD2 (5 bases). Germline V lookup: CDR1 SGHRS, CDR2 YFSETQ. Trimming left V 0 bases short and J 1 base short, with 12 bases between. The CDR3 consists of 16 residues.

The CDR3 nucleotides are TGTGCCTGGAGTCGCCGGGACCCACCACTCCTCCACTTT. Translation: CAWSRRDPPLLHF. The J gene is TRBJ1-6, the V gene TRBV30; maybe TRBD1 (5 bases). Germline loops: CDR1 GTSNPN, CDR2 SVGIG (reference sequence). V was cut by 2 bases and J by 15 bases, with 17 bases left in between. The CDR3 length is 13 residues.

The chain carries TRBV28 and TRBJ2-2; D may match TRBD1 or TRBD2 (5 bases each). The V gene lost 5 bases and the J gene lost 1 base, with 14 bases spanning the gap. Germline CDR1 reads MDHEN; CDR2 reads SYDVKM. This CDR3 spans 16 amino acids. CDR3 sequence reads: CASSEPGRLNTGELFF. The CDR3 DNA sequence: TGTGCCAGCAGTGAGCCGGGACGGTTGAACACCGGGGAGCTGTTTTTT.

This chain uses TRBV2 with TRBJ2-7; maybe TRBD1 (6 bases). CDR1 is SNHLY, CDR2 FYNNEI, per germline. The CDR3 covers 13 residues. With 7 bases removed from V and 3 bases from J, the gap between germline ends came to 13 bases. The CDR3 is CASIRDNGYEQYF. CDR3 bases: TGTGCCAGCATCCGGGACAACGGCTACGAGCAGTACTTC.